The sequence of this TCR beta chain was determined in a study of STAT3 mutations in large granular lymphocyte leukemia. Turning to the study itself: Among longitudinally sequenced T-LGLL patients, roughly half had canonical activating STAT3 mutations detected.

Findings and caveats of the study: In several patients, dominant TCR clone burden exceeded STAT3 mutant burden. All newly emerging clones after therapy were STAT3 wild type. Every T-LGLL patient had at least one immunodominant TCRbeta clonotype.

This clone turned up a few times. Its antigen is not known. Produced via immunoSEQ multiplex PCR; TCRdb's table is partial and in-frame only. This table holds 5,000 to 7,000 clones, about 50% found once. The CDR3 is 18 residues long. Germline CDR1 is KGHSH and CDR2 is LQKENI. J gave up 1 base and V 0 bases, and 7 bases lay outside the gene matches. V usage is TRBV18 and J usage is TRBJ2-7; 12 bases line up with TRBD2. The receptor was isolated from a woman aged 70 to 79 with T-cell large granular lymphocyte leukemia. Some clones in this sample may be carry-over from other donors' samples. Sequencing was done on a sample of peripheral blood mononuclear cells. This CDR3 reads CASSPPLAGGPRSYEQYF. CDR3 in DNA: TGTGCCAGCTCACCACCCCTAGCGGGAGGGCCTAGATCCTACGAGCAGTACTTC.